This T cell receptor (beta chain) was observed in a study of blood T cell repertoires in COVID-19. The CDR3 spans 15 residues. Germline lookup yields CDR1 WNHNN and CDR2 SYGVQD (reference sequence). V dropped 5 bases and J dropped 6; count of bases not matched to a gene: 10. Measured with immunoSEQ multiplex PCR; TCRdb has only the in-frame clones, and not every one. The sample has about 280,000 clones, approximately 85% seen once; the top ten hold roughly 5.3%. The chain recombines TRBV10-1 with TRBJ2-3; TRBD2 matches 8 bases. Sequencing was carried out using peripheral blood. The sequence derives from a man in his fifties with active or convalescent COVID-19. CDR3 region: CASSSSSGSSDTQYF. The CDR3 DNA is TGCGCCAGCAGTTCCTCCAGCGGGAGTTCGGATACGCAGTATTTT.